These T cell receptor beta chains were read from a single sample in a study of T cell repertoires and HLA-DP antigens. Only in-frame clones appear in the TCRdb table, and some are missing; sequencing was by immunoSEQ multiplex PCR. Counted here are 400 to 500 clones, about 60% occurring once; the ten biggest clones make up around 57%. Sequenced input: alloreactive CD137+ CD4+ T cells from cultured PBMCs. These receptors were taken from a man in his fifties in good health and CMV-seronegative. The CDR3 runs from the conserved cysteine through the conserved F or W. D genes are given only for firm matches. A clone size is listed for some rows: how often the clone was seen (once, few, many), or a class if it is expanded.

TGTGCCAGCAGCTTAACGTTAGGATCCTACAATGAGCAGTTCTTC	CASSLTLGSYNEQFF	TRBV7-9	NA	NA	TRBJ2-1
TGTGCCAGCAGCCAAATGAGCACTCTGAACACCGGGGAGCTGTTTTTT	CASSQMSTLNTGELFF	TRBV4-2	NA	once	TRBJ2-2
TGTGCCAGCAGTGACTCTAGCTCTGGGGCCAACGTCCTGACTTTC	CASSDSSSGANVLTF	TRBV6-4	NA	NA	TRBJ2-6
TGTGCCAGCAGATGGTCGAGGACAGGGAAAGAGACCCAGTACTTC	CASRWSRTGKETQYF	TRBV6-5	TRBD1	NA	TRBJ2-5